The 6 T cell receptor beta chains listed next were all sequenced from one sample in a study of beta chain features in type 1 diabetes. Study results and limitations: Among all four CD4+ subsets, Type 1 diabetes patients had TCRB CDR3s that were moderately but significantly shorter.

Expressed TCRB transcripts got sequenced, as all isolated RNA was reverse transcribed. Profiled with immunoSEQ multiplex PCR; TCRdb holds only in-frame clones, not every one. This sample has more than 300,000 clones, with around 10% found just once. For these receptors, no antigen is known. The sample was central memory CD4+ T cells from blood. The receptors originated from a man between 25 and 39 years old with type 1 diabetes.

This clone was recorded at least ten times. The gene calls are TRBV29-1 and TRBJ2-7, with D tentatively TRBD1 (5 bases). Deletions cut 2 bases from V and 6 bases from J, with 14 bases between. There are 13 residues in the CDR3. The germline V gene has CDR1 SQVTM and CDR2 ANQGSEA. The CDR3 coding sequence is TGCAGCGTTGAACAGGGCAAACGAGGCGAGCAGTACTTC. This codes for CSVEQGKRGEQYF.

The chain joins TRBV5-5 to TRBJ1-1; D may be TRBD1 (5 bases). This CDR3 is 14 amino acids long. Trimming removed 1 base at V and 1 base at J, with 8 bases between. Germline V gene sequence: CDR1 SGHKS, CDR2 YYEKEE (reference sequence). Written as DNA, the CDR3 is TGTGCCAGCAGCTTGCGACAGCAGAACACTGAAGCTTTCTTT. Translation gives CASSLRQQNTEAFF.

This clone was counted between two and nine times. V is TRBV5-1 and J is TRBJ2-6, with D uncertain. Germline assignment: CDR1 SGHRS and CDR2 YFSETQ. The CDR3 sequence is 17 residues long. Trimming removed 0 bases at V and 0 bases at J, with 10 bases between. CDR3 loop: CASSLEALLSGANVLTF. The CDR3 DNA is TGCGCCAGCAGCTTGGAGGCACTCCTCTCTGGGGCCAACGTCCTGACTTTC.

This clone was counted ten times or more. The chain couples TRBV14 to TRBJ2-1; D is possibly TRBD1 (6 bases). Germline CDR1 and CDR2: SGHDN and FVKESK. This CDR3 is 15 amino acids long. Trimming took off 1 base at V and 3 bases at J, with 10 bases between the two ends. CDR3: CASSQAGQIYNEQFF. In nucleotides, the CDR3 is TGTGCCAGCAGCCAAGCGGGACAAATCTACAATGAGCAGTTCTTC.

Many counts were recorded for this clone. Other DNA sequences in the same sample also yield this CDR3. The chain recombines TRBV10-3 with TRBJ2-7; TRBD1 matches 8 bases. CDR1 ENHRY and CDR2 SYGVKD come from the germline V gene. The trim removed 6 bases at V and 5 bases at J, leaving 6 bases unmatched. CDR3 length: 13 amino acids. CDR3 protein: CAIRGTGGDEQYF. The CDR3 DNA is TGTGCCATCAGGGGGACAGGTGGGGACGAGCAGTACTTC.

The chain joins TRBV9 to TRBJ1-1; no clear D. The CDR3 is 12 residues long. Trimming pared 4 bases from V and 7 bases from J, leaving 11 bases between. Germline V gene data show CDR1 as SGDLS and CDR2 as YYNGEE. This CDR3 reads CASSPIRNEAFF. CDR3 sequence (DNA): TGTGCCAGCAGCCCCATTAGGAATGAAGCTTTCTTT.